This T cell receptor (beta chain) is from a study of blood T cell repertoires in COVID-19. V was pared by 5 bases and J by 4 bases, with 14 bases of the junction left unmatched. The germline V gene encodes CDR1 MDHEN and CDR2 SYDVKM. The CDR3 is 17 amino acids. Authors' methods: The authors estimated nucleated cell counts from reference gene primer amplification. The assay was immunoSEQ multiplex PCR, and TCRdb's table has in-frame clones only and misses some. V and J calls and clone size follow that table, whereas D and trimming were derived from the DNA. The data contain 130,000 or so clones, roughly three quarters of them seen just once; the ten biggest clones take up 6.5% to 9%.

The sequence was collected from a human donor in a cohort sampled during active COVID-19. This chain connects TRBV28 to TRBJ2-5; the match to TRBD1 covers 9 bases. Specimen: peripheral blood. The CDR3 DNA reads as TGTGCCAGCAGTCCCCCCGAAATCGGGACAGGGAGAGAGACCCAGTACTTC. Protein sequence: CASSPPEIGTGRETQYF. The complete variable domain, with remaining parts taken from reference TRBV28 and TRBJ2-5, reads DVKVTQSSRYLVKRTGEKVFLECVQDMDHENMFWYRQDPGLGLRLIYFSYDVKMKEKGDIPEGYSVSREKKERFSLILESASTNQTSMYLCASSPPEIGTGRETQYFGPGTRLLVL.